The 14 T cell receptor beta chains below come from one sample, sequenced in a study of OX40 agonist ivuxolimab in advanced cancers. The protocol was immunoSEQ multiplex PCR, while the TCRdb copy is restricted to in-frame clones and leaves out a portion. The table lists tens of thousands of clones, 60% to 80% of them singletons. The material sequenced was CD4+ or CD8+ T cells sorted from blood, taken in a trial of the OX40 agonist ivuxolimab. The receptors were sampled from an adult with an advanced solid tumor such as melanoma, head and neck, liver or kidney cancer.

In its sample, this clone was seen once. The chain joins TRBV4-1 to TRBJ2-1, with 10 nucleotides matching TRBD2. After removal of 6 bases from V and 4 bases from J, the junction contained 3 bases not matched to a gene. The CDR3 has 14 amino acids. Germline V gene sequence: CDR1 MGHRA, CDR2 YSYEKL. As DNA, the CDR3 is TGCGCCAGCAGAGCGGGAGGGAGTTACAATGAGCAGTTCTTC. Protein sequence: CASRAGGSYNEQFF.

This clone was detected only a few times. This chain uses TRBV30 with TRBJ1-6; D unresolved. Per the germline V gene, CDR1 is GTSNPN and CDR2 is SVGIG (reference sequence). With 4 bases removed from V and 9 bases from J, the gap between germline ends came to 10 bases. CDR3 length equals 12 residues. The CDR3 bases are TGTGCCTGGAACGGGTATGGTTCACCCCTCCACTTT. Amino acids: CAWNGYGSPLHF.

This chain connects TRBV29-1 to TRBJ2-7; 13 nucleotides align to TRBD2. CDR1 is SQVTM, CDR2 ANQGSEA, per germline. After removal of 3 bases from V and 6 bases from J, the junction contained 11 bases not matched to a gene. The CDR3 extends over 16 amino acids. CDR3 in DNA: TGCAGCGTTGAGGGGACTAGCGGGAAGCCCACGGGCGAGCAGTACTTC. This translates into CSVEGTSGKPTGEQYF.

The J gene is TRBJ2-1, the V gene TRBV6-1; D is possibly TRBD2 (6 bases). Germline values: CDR1 MNHNS, CDR2 SASEGT. This CDR3 has 15 amino acids. V dropped 6 bases and J dropped 3 bases, with 15 bases sitting between them. Here the CDR3 DNA reads TGTGCCAGCAGACCTACTAGCTGGGACTACAATGAGCAGTTCTTC. Translation: CASRPTSWDYNEQFF.

The chain has TRBV5-1 and TRBJ2-3; D is possibly TRBD1 or TRBD2 (5 bases each). Trimming removed 4 bases from V and 2 bases from J, with 14 bases in between. The length of the CDR3 is 15 residues. Germline CDR1 SGHRS, CDR2 YFSETQ. In DNA, the CDR3 is TGCGCCAGCAGCCCATCCGGGACGCCCACAGATACGCAGTATTTT. Protein sequence: CASSPSGTPTDTQYF.

The chain employs TRBV28 and TRBJ2-5, with 8 positions matching TRBD1. The CDR3 length is 13 residues. With V trimmed by 4 bases and J by 7 bases, 5 bases remained unmatched. CDR1 MDHEN and CDR2 SYDVKM come from the germline V gene. The DNA for the CDR3 is TGTGCCAGCAGTTCAGGGGGCCTCCTGACCCAGTACTTC. Translating it yields CASSSGGLLTQYF.

This sequence joins TRBV6-1 and TRBJ1-4, with D possibly being TRBD1 (5 bases). Trimming removed 7 bases from V and 8 bases from J, with 20 bases in between. The germline V gene encodes CDR1 MNHNS and CDR2 SASEGT. This CDR3 comprises 15 residues. DNA for the CDR3: TGTGCCAGCACCCCGGGACTCTCTTCAGGGGAAAAACTGTTTTTT. This codes for CASTPGLSSGEKLFF.

The chain joins TRBV7-6 to TRBJ2-2; D is ambiguous. Germline-derived CDR1 and CDR2 are SGHVS and FNYEAQ. The germline V and J ends were trimmed by 4 bases and 3 bases, with 9 bases remaining between them. The CDR3 has 14 amino acids. Here the CDR3 DNA reads TGTGCCAGCAGCTCTGAACCTTACACCGGGGAGCTGTTTTTT. This encodes CASSSEPYTGELFF.

The V call is TRBV2, the J call TRBJ2-6; TRBD1 aligns across 8 bases. The CDR3 is 13 amino acids. V shed 9 bases and J 3 bases; nucleotides not matched to a gene: 1. Germline assignment: CDR1 SNHLY and CDR2 FYNNEI. CDR3 region: CARTGVGANVLTF. The CDR3, as DNA: TGTGCCAGGACAGGGGTTGGGGCCAACGTCCTGACTTTC. Variable domain in full (rest from reference TRBV2 and TRBJ2-6): EPEVTQTPSHQVTQMGQEVILRCVPISNHLYFYWYRQILGQKVEFLVSFYNNEISEKSEIFDDQFSVERPDGSNFTLKIRSTKLEDSAMYFCARTGVGANVLTFGAGSRLTVL.

This chain joins TRBV7-8 and TRBJ1-1, with a possible D match to TRBD1 (5 bases). The germline V and J ends were trimmed by 3 bases and 0 bases, with 11 bases remaining between them. The CDR3 has 15 residues. Germline V gene lookup returns CDR1 SGHVS and CDR2 FQNEAQ. CDR3 sequence reads: CASSLKRQLNTEAFF. The CDR3 bases are TGTGCCAGCAGCTTGAAGAGACAGTTGAACACTGAAGCTTTCTTT.

The V call is TRBV2, the J call TRBJ2-1; no clear D. The V gene's germline CDR1 is SNHLY and CDR2 FYNNEI. The CDR3 length is 15 residues. V was clipped by 6 bases and J by 4 bases, with 16 bases between them. Written as DNA, the CDR3 is TGTGCCAGCAGGGTCCCGGGCCCCGATTACAATGAGCAGTTCTTC. Encoded protein: CASRVPGPDYNEQFF. The variable domain in full, completed from reference TRBV2 and TRBJ2-1, reads EPEVTQTPSHQVTQMGQEVILRCVPISNHLYFYWYRQILGQKVEFLVSFYNNEISEKSEIFDDQFSVERPDGSNFTLKIRSTKLEDSAMYFCASRVPGPDYNEQFFGPGTRLTVL.

The chain couples TRBV10-3 to TRBJ1-1, with D perhaps TRBD1 (6 bases). The CDR3 loop spans 11 amino acids. V dropped 9 bases and J dropped 4 bases, with 9 bases sitting between them. CDR1 is ENHRY and CDR2 is SYGVKD in the germline V gene. The CDR3 is CAIKGGTEAFF. The CDR3 DNA is TGTGCCATAAAGGGGGGCACTGAAGCTTTCTTT.

The V and J genes are TRBV6-5 and TRBJ2-5; tentatively, D is TRBD2 (6 bases). Trimming shortened V by 0 bases and J by 5 bases, and 13 bases separated the two germline ends. The CDR3 consists of 15 residues. Germline lookup yields CDR1 MNHEY and CDR2 SVGAGI. The CDR3: CASSYSRRAGETQYF. The CDR3 nucleotides read TGTGCCAGCAGTTACTCCAGGAGGGCCGGGGAGACCCAGTACTTC.

In its sample, this clone was seen once. The rearrangement joins TRBV30 to TRBJ2-1; 7 bases are a match to TRBD1. The CDR3 contains 13 residues. The trim removed 1 base at V and 9 bases at J, leaving 6 bases unmatched. In germline, CDR1 is GTSNPN, CDR2 SVGIG (reference sequence). This chain's CDR3 is CAWSGDRIGEQFF. The CDR3 DNA reads TGTGCCTGGAGTGGGGACAGAATAGGTGAGCAGTTCTTC.